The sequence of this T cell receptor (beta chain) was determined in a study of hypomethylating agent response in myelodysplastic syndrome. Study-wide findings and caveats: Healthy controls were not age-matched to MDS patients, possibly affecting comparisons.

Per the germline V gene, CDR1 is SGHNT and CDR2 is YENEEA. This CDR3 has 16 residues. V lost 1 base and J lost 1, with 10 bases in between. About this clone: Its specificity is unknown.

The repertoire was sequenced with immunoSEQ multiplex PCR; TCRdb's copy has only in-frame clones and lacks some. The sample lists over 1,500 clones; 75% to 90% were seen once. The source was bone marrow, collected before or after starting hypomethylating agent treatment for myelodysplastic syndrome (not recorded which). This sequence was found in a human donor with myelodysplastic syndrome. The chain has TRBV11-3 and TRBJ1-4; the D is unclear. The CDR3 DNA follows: TGTGCCAGCAGCTTAGGCACGCCGGGAACTAATGAAAAACTGTTTTTT. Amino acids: CASSLGTPGTNEKLFF.